A single sample is the source of the 18 T cell receptor beta chains below, sequenced in a study of CD8 T cells in ankylosing spondylitis. TCRdb re-called the 5' RACE reads through MiXCR, storing one row per CDR3 protein. Altogether approximately 150,000 distinct CDR3 sequences are present, roughly a third being singletons, with the ten largest covering 4.5% to 6%. Sequences were obtained from synovial fluid, either unsorted or a sorted T cell fraction (not recorded which). These receptors came from a male donor with ankylosing spondylitis.

The chain employs TRBV13 and TRBJ2-3, with a weak D call TRBD1 (6 bases). This CDR3 has 13 residues. V lost 6 bases and J 4 bases, leaving 11 bases between the germline ends. The V gene's germline CDR1 is PRHDT and CDR2 FYEKMQ (reference sequence). The chain's CDR3 is CASSLGQSDTQYF. The CDR3 region has the DNA TGTGCCAGCAGTTTGGGACAATCAGATACGCAGTATTTT.

The chain recombines TRBV2 with TRBJ2-7, with TRBD1 identical over 12 bases. Trimming cost V 6 bases and J 7 bases; bases outside gene matches: 4. This CDR3 region has 13 residues. Germline values: CDR1 SNHLY, CDR2 FYNNEI. CDR3 protein: CASRGQGAGEQYF. CDR3 sequence (DNA): TGTGCCAGCAGGGGACAGGGGGCAGGGGAGCAGTACTTC.

The V gene is TRBV10-3, the J gene TRBJ2-7; D remains ambiguous. The V and J ends lost 2 bases and 0 bases respectively, with 8 bases between them. The length of the CDR3 is 14 residues. Germline CDR1 is ENHRY and CDR2 is SYGVKD. The CDR3 loop is CAISETGGSYEQYF. The CDR3 DNA reads TGTGCCATCAGTGAGACGGGTGGCTCCTACGAGCAGTACTTC.

The gene calls are TRBV2 and TRBJ1-1, with D possibly TRBD1 on 6 matching bases. This CDR3 is built from 15 residues. V dropped 5 bases and J dropped 5 bases, with 18 bases sitting between them. The germline V gene has CDR1 SNHLY and CDR2 FYNNEI. The CDR3 DNA reads TGTGCCAGCAGTACACAGGGAGTGGGGGGAACTGAAGCTTTCTTT. Its protein product is CASSTQGVGGTEAFF. The full variable domain, rest sourced from reference TRBV2 and TRBJ1-1, is EPEVTQTPSHQVTQMGQEVILRCVPISNHLYFYWYRQILGQKVEFLVSFYNNEISEKSEIFDDQFSVERPDGSNFTLKIRSTKLEDSAMYFCASSTQGVGGTEAFFGQGTRLTVV.

The chain employs TRBV11-2 and TRBJ2-2; 8 positions match TRBD1. Trimming cost V 5 bases and J 4 bases; bases outside gene matches: 6. The CDR3 has 15 residues. Germline V gene lookup returns CDR1 SGHAT and CDR2 FQNNGV. The CDR3 is CASSGQGRGTGELFF. As DNA, the CDR3 is TGTGCCAGCAGCGGACAGGGTCGTGGCACCGGGGAGCTGTTTTTT.

This chain connects TRBV20-1 to TRBJ2-7; tentative D call: TRBD2 (6 bases). In germline, CDR1 is DFQATT, CDR2 SNEGSKA (reference sequence). The CDR3 has 12 residues. V lost 4 bases, J lost 5 bases, and 12 bases lay in between. CDR3 sequence (DNA): TGCAGTGCTATACTAGCTCGCGACGAGCAGTACTTC. This translates into CSAILARDEQYF.

The chain links TRBV5-6 to TRBJ2-5; no firm D call. Germline CDR1 and CDR2: SGHDT and YYEEEE. The CDR3 length is 12 residues. V was clipped by 3 bases and J by 1 base, with 4 bases between them. The CDR3 spells CASSYTQETQYF. The CDR3 DNA sequence: TGTGCCAGCAGCTACACCCAAGAGACCCAGTACTTC.

The chain employs TRBV27 and TRBJ2-7, with 7 bases fitting TRBD1. The CDR3 is 17 amino acids. V was pared by 1 base and J by 6 bases, with 15 bases of the junction left unmatched. Germline CDR1 MNHEY, CDR2 SMNVEV (reference sequence). The CDR3 protein is CASSLFSGRGLSAEQYF. The CDR3 DNA follows: TGTGCCAGCAGTTTATTCTCGGGCAGGGGGTTGTCAGCCGAGCAGTACTTC.

This chain links TRBV6-1 with TRBJ1-1; perhaps TRBD1 as D (6 bases). Germline CDR1 is MNHNS and CDR2 is SASEGT. Trimming cost V 6 bases and J 4 bases, with 15 bases left between them. The CDR3 length is 14 residues. CDR3 DNA sequence: TGTGCCAGCAGCCCCGGCAGGGGAGGCACTGAAGCTTTCTTT. Encoded protein: CASSPGRGGTEAFF.

This clonotype was seen ten or more times. The genes are TRBV6-1 and TRBJ2-3; no firm D call. Looked up from germline, CDR1 is MNHNS and CDR2 is SASEGT. This CDR3 is 14 amino acids long. V was pared by 5 bases and J by 0 bases, with 9 bases between. As DNA, the CDR3 is TGTGCCAGCAGTCTCCGACGAAGCACAGATACGCAGTATTTT. Residues: CASSLRRSTDTQYF.

This clonotype was recorded only once. This chain links TRBV4-2 with TRBJ2-7; a weak D match, TRBD2 (6 bases). Between the trimmed V and J ends, which lost 1 base and 2 bases, there was a span of 12 bases. The CDR3 runs to 15 residues. Germline-derived CDR1 and CDR2 are LGHNA and YNFKEQ. The CDR3 loop is CASSQARGAAYEQYF. The CDR3 nucleotides read TGTGCCAGCAGCCAAGCCCGCGGGGCGGCCTACGAGCAGTACTTC.

This clonotype was observed at least ten times. The chain recombines TRBV6-2 or TRBV6-3 with TRBJ1-5, with 9 nucleotides matching TRBD1. Trimming removed 6 bases from V and 0 bases from J; junction bases left unmatched: 6. The CDR3 is made up of 16 amino acids. CDR1 is MNHEY and CDR2 is SVGEGT in the germline V gene. The CDR3 reads CASRRSTGGSNQPQHF. The CDR3 nucleotides are TGTGCCAGCAGGCGATCGACAGGGGGTAGCAATCAGCCCCAGCATTTT.

The gene calls are TRBV4-1 and TRBJ1-2; the match to TRBD1 covers 10 bases. The length of the CDR3 is 15 residues. Germline V gene lookup returns CDR1 MGHRA and CDR2 YSYEKL. The V gene end was trimmed by 3 bases and the J gene end by 6 bases; junction bases not matched to a gene: 7. Here the CDR3 reads CASSHASDRGNGYTF. Written as DNA, the CDR3 is TGCGCCAGCAGCCACGCCTCGGACAGGGGGAATGGCTACACCTTC.

This clonotype showed up just a few times. The chain recombines TRBV20-1 with TRBJ2-7, with 9 bases that match TRBD2. From germline, CDR1 is DFQATT and CDR2 SNEGSKA (reference sequence). J was trimmed by 0 bases and V by 3 bases; bases with no gene match: 6. CDR3 length: 15 amino acids. Here the CDR3 DNA reads TGCAGTGCTAGGAGACTAGCGGCTAGCTCCTACGAGCAGTACTTC. Residues: CSARRLAASSYEQYF.

The gene calls are TRBV7-9 and TRBJ2-1; D may be TRBD2 (7 bases). With 5 bases removed from V and 3 bases from J, the gap between germline ends came to 17 bases. The CDR3 contains 16 residues. In germline, CDR1 is SEHNR, CDR2 FQNEAQ (reference sequence). Here the CDR3 DNA reads TGTGCCAGCAGCCCCCCAGGGGAGGGCTACTACAATGAGCAGTTCTTC. Its translation is CASSPPGEGYYNEQFF.

This clonotype was seen repeatedly, ten times or more. The V call is TRBV20-1, the J call TRBJ2-7, with 7 nucleotides matching TRBD1. The CDR3 consists of 14 residues. V trimming: 6 bases; J trimming: 7 bases; junction bases outside the gene matches: 15. Germline loops: CDR1 DFQATT, CDR2 SNEGSKA (reference sequence). The CDR3 nucleotides are TGCAGTGCCAAGGCCCTTGGACAGGACAAAGAGCAGTACTTC. Its protein product is CSAKALGQDKEQYF.

This rearrangement joins TRBV12-3 or TRBV12-4 to TRBJ2-7, with D possibly TRBD1 on 6 matching bases. Trimming removed 5 bases from V and 0 bases from J, with 11 bases in between. The CDR3 length is 14 residues. CDR3 sequence reads: CASSRQASSYEQYF. CDR3 sequence (DNA): TGTGCCAGCAGTAGACAGGCAAGCTCCTACGAGCAGTACTTC.

This clonotype was recorded a few times. The gene calls are TRBV28 and TRBJ2-7; D is unclear. This CDR3 region has 15 residues. Germline V gene data show CDR1 as MDHEN and CDR2 as SYDVKM. V was cut by 6 bases and J by 4 bases, with 19 bases left in between. The CDR3 DNA follows: TGTGCCAGCAGACAACCGGCACAGAGTGGTTACGAGCAGTACTTC. Translated: CASRQPAQSGYEQYF.